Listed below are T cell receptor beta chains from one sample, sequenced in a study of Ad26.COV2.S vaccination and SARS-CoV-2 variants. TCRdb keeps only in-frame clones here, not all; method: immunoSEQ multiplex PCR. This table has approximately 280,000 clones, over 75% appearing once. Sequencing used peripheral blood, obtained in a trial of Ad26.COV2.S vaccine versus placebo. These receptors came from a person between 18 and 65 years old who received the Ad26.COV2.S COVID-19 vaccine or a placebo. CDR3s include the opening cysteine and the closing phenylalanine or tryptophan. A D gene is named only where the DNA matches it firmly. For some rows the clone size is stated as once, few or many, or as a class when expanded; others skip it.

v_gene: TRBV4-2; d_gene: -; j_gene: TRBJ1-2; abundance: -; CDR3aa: CASSQDRSAFSYTF; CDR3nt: TGTGCCAGCAGCCAAGATCGGTCGGCGTTTAGCTACACCTTC
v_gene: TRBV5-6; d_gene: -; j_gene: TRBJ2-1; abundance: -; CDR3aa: CASSLGPAQAQFF; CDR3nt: TGTGCCAGCAGCTTGGGGCCTGCCCAGGCGCAGTTCTTC
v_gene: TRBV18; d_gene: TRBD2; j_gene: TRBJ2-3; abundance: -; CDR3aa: CASSLGLESDTQYF; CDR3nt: TGTGCCAGCTCACTAGGACTAGAATCAGATACGCAGTATTTT
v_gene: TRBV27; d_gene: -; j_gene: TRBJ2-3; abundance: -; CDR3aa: CASSTPPREIDTQYF; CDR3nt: TGTGCCAGCAGTACGCCCCCCAGGGAGATAGATACGCAGTATTTT
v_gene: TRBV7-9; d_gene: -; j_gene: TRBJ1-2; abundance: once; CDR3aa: CASSLGALVRGYTF; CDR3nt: TGTGCCAGCAGCTTAGGGGCCCTTGTTCGTGGCTACACCTTC
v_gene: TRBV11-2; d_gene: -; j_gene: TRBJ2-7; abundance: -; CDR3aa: CASSLGPSYEQYF; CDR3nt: TGTGCCAGCAGCTTAGGGCCCTCCTACGAGCAGTACTTC
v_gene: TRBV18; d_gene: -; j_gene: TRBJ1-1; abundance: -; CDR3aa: CASSPLGGDGTEAFF; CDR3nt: TGTGCCAGCTCACCCCTGGGCGGGGATGGGACTGAAGCTTTCTTT
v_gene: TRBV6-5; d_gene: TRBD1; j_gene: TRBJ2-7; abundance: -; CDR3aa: CASSPLRDRGGEQYF; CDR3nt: TGTGCCAGCAGTCCCCTGCGTGACAGGGGGGGCGAGCAGTACTTC
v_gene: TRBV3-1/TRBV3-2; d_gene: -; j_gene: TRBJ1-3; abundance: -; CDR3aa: CASSGGSSGNTIYF; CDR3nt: TGTGCCAGCAGCGGGGGAAGCTCTGGAAACACCATATATTTT
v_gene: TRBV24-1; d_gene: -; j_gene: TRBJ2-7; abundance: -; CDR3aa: CATSAPGQYEQYF; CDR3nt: TGTGCCACCAGTGCGCCGGGACAATACGAGCAGTACTTC
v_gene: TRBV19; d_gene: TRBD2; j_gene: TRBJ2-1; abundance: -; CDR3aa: CASSPPSGGLVYNEQFF; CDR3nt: TGTGCCAGTAGTCCCCCTAGCGGGGGGTTGGTTTACAATGAGCAGTTCTTC
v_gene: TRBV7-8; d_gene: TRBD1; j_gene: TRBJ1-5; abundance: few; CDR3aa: CASSVRQGRGGNQPQHF; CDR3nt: TGTGCCAGCAGCGTACGACAGGGGAGGGGTGGCAATCAGCCCCAGCATTTT
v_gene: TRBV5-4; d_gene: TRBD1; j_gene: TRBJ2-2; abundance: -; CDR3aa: CASSDRQGSSTGELFF; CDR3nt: TGTGCCAGCAGCGACCGACAGGGCTCGAGCACCGGGGAGCTGTTTTTT
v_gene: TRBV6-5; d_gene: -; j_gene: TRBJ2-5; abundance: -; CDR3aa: CASLFRGTKRETQYF; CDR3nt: TGTGCCAGCCTTTTCCGGGGCACTAAGCGAGAGACCCAGTACTTC
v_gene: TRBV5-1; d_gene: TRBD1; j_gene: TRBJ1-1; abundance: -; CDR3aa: CASSLSDRGYHTEAFF; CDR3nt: TGCGCCAGCAGCTTATCCGACAGGGGTTACCACACTGAAGCTTTCTTT
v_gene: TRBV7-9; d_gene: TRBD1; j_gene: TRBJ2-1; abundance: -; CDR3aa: CASQQGLLNEQFF; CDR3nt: TGTGCCAGCCAACAGGGGTTGTTGAATGAGCAGTTCTTC
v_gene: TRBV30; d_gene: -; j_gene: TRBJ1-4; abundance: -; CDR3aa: CAWSVTDSPNEKLFF; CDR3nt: TGTGCCTGGAGTGTAACGGACAGTCCTAATGAAAAACTGTTTTTT
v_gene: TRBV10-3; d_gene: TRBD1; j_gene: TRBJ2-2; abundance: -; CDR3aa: CAISARTGQDGELFF; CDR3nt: TGTGCCATCAGTGCGAGGACAGGGCAGGACGGGGAGCTGTTTTTT
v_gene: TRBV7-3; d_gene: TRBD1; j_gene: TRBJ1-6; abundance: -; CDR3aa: CASSLWGQGDSPLHF; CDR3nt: TGTGCCAGCAGCTTATGGGGACAGGGCGATTCACCCCTCCACTTT
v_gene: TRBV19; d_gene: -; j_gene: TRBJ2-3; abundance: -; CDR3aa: CASSTQISTDTQYF; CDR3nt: TGTGCCAGTAGTACCCAAATTTCCACAGATACGCAGTATTTT
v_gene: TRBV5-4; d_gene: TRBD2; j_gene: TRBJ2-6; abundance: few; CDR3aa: CASSSRGLATGANVLTF; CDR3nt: TGTGCCAGCAGCTCGCGGGGACTAGCGACCGGGGCCAACGTCCTGACTTTC
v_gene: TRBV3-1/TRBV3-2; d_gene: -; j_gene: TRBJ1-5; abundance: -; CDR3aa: CASSQTYRVFGQPQHF; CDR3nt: TGTGCCAGCAGCCAAACCTACAGGGTTTTCGGTCAGCCCCAGCATTTT
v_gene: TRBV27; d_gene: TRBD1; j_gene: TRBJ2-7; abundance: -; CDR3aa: CASSLVVTGVYEQYF; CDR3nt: TGTGCCAGCAGTTTGGTAGTAACAGGGGTCTACGAGCAGTACTTC
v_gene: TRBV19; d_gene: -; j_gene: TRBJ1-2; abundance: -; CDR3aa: CASSLGLLRGGGYTF; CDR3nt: TGTGCCAGTAGTCTGGGCTTACTCAGAGGAGGAGGCTACACCTTC
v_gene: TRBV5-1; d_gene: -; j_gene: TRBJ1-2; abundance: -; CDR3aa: CASSQGAYGYTF; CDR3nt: TGCGCCAGCAGCCAGGGAGCGTATGGCTACACCTTC
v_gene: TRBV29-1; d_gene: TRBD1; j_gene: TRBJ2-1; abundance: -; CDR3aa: CSASGPGGLYNEQFF; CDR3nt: TGCAGCGCCTCCGGGCCAGGGGGCCTCTACAATGAGCAGTTCTTC
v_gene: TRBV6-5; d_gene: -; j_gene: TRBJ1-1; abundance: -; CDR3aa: CASSYGQGQNTEAFF; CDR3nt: TGTGCCAGCAGTTACGGGCAGGGTCAGAACACTGAAGCTTTCTTT
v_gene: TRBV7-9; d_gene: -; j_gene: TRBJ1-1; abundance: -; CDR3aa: CASSFRGGSGEAFF; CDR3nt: TGTGCCAGCAGTTTCAGGGGTGGCTCTGGTGAAGCTTTCTTT
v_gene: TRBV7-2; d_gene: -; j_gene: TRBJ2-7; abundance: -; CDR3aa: CASSHPGRGSSYEQYF; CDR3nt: TGTGCCAGCAGCCACCCCGGTCGGGGCTCATCCTACGAGCAGTACTTC
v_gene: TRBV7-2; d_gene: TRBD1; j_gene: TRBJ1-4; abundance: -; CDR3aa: CASSLAGDRATEKLFF; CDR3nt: TGTGCCAGCAGCTTAGCGGGGGACAGGGCCACTGAAAAACTGTTTTTT
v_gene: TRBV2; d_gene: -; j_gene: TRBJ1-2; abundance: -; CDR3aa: CASTKVPGGNYGYTF; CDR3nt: TGTGCCAGCACTAAAGTCCCGGGGGGAAACTATGGCTACACCTTC
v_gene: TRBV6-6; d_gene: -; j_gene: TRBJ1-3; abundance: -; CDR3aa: CASSDGQLTGNTIYF; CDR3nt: TGTGCCAGCAGCGACGGACAGCTTACTGGAAACACCATATATTTT
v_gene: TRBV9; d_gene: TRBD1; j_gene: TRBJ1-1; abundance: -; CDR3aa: CASSVDATGLGNTEAFF; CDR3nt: TGTGCCAGCAGCGTAGACGCGACAGGGCTTGGGAACACTGAAGCTTTCTTT
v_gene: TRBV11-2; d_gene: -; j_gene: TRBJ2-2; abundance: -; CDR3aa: CASSRDRVGELFF; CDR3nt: TGTGCCAGCAGTCGAGACCGGGTCGGGGAGCTGTTTTTT
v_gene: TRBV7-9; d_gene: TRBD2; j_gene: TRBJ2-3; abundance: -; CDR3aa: CASSQTSGADTQYF; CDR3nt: TGTGCCAGCAGCCAGACTAGCGGCGCAGATACGCAGTATTTT
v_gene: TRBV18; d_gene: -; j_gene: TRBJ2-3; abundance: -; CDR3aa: CASSPLGGGTDTQYF; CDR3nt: TGTGCCAGCTCACCCCTAGGGGGGGGCACAGATACGCAGTATTTT
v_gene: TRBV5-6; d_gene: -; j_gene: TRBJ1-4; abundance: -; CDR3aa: CASSPTSDRGEKLFF; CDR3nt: TGTGCCAGCAGCCCCACGTCAGACCGGGGGGAAAAACTGTTTTTT
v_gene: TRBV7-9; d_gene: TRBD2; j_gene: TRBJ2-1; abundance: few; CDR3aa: CASSLVLAGVNEQFF; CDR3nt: TGTGCCAGCAGCTTAGTGCTAGCGGGAGTCAATGAGCAGTTCTTC
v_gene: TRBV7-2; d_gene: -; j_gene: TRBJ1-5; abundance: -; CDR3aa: CASSSTHGQPQHF; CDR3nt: TGTGCCAGCAGCTCCACTCATGGGCAGCCCCAGCATTTT
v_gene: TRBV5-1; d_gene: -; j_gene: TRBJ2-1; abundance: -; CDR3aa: CASSPQGYEQFF; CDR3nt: TGCGCCAGCAGCCCTCAGGGTTATGAGCAGTTCTTC
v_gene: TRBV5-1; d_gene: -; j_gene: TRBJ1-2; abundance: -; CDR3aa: CASSLEPLAGYGYTF; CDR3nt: TGCGCCAGCAGCTTGGAACCGCTGGCGGGGTATGGCTACACCTTC
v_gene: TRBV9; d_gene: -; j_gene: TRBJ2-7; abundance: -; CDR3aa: CASSVSGGFSYEQYF; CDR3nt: TGTGCCAGCAGCGTCAGCGGAGGATTCTCCTACGAGCAGTACTTC
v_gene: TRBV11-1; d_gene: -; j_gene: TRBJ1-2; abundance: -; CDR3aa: CASSPGTPANYGYTF; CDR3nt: TGTGCCAGCAGCCCAGGTACCCCAGCGAACTATGGCTACACCTTC
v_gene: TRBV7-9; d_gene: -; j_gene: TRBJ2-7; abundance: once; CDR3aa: CASSPNDGSQYF; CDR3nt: TGTGCCAGCAGCCCTAACGACGGGTCGCAGTACTTC
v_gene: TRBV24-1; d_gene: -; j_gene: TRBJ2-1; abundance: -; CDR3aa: CATSDLKSSYNEQFF; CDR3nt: TGTGCCACCAGTGATCTCAAGAGCTCCTACAATGAGCAGTTCTTC
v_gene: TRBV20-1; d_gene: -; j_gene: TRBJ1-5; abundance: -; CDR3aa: CSASLSGGDQPQHF; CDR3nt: TGCAGTGCTAGTTTGAGTGGGGGGGACCAGCCCCAGCATTTT
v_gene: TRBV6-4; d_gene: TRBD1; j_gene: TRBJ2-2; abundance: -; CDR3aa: CASSDSRTGTTGELFF; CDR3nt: TGTGCCAGCAGTGACTCGAGGACAGGGACCACCGGGGAGCTGTTTTTT